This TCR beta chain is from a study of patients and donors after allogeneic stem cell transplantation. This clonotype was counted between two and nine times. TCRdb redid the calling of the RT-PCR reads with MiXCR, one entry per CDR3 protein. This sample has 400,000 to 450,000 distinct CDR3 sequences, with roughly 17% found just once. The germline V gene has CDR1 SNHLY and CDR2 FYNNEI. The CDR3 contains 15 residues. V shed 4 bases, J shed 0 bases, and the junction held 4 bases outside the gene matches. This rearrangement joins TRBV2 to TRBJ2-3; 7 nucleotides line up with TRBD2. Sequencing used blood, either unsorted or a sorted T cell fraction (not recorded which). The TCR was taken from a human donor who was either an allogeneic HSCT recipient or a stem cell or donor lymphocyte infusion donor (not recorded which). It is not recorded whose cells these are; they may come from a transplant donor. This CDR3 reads CASSGLAVSTDTQYF. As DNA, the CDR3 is TGTGCCAGCAGTGGGCTAGCGGTTAGCACAGATACGCAGTATTTT.